The 24 T cell receptor beta chains below all came from one sample that was sequenced in a study of blood T cell repertoires in COVID-19. The protocol was immunoSEQ multiplex PCR, while the TCRdb copy is restricted to in-frame clones and leaves out a portion. The repertoire consists of some 270,000 clones, with 75% to 90% occurring once and the leading ten covering around 3.2%. Source material: PBMCs or T cells enriched from blood (not recorded which). Receptors were obtained from a woman between 40 and 50 years old who had been exposed to COVID-19.

This clone came up a few times. The rearrangement links TRBV6-1 to TRBJ2-7; TRBD1 agrees at 8 bases. Losses at the gene ends were 3 bases for V and 6 bases for J; bases not matched to a gene: 10. This CDR3 contains 15 residues. Germline CDR1 reads MNHNS; CDR2 reads SASEGT. CDR3 amino acids: CASSETGTGSSEQYF. The CDR3 DNA sequence: TGTGCCAGCAGTGAGACCGGGACAGGTAGTTCCGAGCAGTACTTC.

This chain links TRBV10-3 with TRBJ1-1; 10 bases agree with TRBD1. The germline CDR1 and CDR2 sequences are ENHRY and SYGVKD. The CDR3 is made up of 16 amino acids. The V segment lost 0 bases and the J segment 5 bases; nucleotides outside the gene matches: 6. Here the CDR3 reads CAISESRDRGGTEAFF. As DNA, the CDR3 is TGTGCCATCAGTGAGTCCCGGGACAGGGGTGGGACTGAAGCTTTCTTT.

V gene TRBV9 combines with J gene TRBJ2-1; 8 bases map to TRBD2. The CDR3 totals 15 residues. Germline assignment: CDR1 SGDLS and CDR2 YYNGEE. V gave up 7 bases and J gave up 1 base; unmatched junction bases: 7. The CDR3 region is CASDRGGGSYNEQFF. The CDR3 DNA reads as TGTGCCAGCGACCGGGGGGGTGGATCCTACAATGAGCAGTTCTTC.

The chain has TRBV4-3 and TRBJ2-1; 14 nucleotides line up with TRBD2. The V gene end was trimmed by 0 bases and the J gene end by 0 bases; junction bases not matched to a gene: 4. CDR1 LGHNA and CDR2 YSLEER come from the germline V gene. The CDR3 runs 19 residues. CDR3 region: CASSQDWTSGGPSYNEQFF. In nucleotides, the CDR3 is TGCGCCAGCAGCCAAGATTGGACTAGCGGGGGGCCCTCCTACAATGAGCAGTTCTTC.

This clone has just one count. The chain employs TRBV7-2 and TRBJ1-2, with D perhaps matching TRBD1 (6 bases). The CDR3 contains 13 residues. Germline assignment: CDR1 SGHTA and CDR2 FQGNSA. The V end was cut by 5 bases, the J end by 1 base, with 8 bases between. For the CDR3, the DNA is TGTGCCAGCAGCCCGGACAGTAACTATGGCTACACCTTC. Encoded protein: CASSPDSNYGYTF. The whole variable domain, filled in from reference TRBV7-2 and TRBJ1-2, reads GAGVSQSPSNKVTEKGKDVELRCDPISGHTALYWYRQSLGQGLEFLIYFQGNSAPDKSGLPSDRFSAERTGGSVSTLTIQRTQQEDSAVYLCASSPDSNYGYTFGSGTRLTVV.

This chain links TRBV18 with TRBJ2-6; 9 bases are a match to TRBD1. V shed 3 bases and J 2 bases; nucleotides not matched to a gene: 2. Per the germline V gene, CDR1 is KGHSH and CDR2 is LQKENI. This CDR3 is 16 amino acids long. CDR3 amino acids: CASSPRDRAGANVLTF. CDR3 sequence (DNA): TGTGCCAGCTCACCCCGGGACAGGGCTGGGGCCAACGTCCTGACTTTC.

The chain is built from TRBV9 and TRBJ2-7; 8 positions agree with TRBD2. Germline CDR1 reads SGDLS; CDR2 reads YYNGEE. The V gene end was trimmed by 3 bases and the J gene end by 2 bases; junction bases not matched to a gene: 4. The length of the CDR3 is 14 residues. The CDR3 nucleotides read TGTGCCAGCAGCGCTCTAGCGGGTACCTACGAGCAGTACTTC. Protein sequence: CASSALAGTYEQYF.

CDR3 nucleotides: TGTGCCAGTCAGAGGACCCTCGGGAGTCGGAATCAGCCCCAGCATTTT. Translating gives CASQRTLGSRNQPQHF. The J gene is TRBJ1-5, the V gene TRBV19; unclear D gene. Between the trimmed V and J ends, which lost 8 bases and 4 bases, there was a span of 21 bases. The CDR3 runs to 16 residues. Germline-derived CDR1 and CDR2 are LNHDA and SQIVND (reference sequence).

The rearrangement links TRBV11-2 to TRBJ2-1, with 10 bases aligning to TRBD2. Germline-derived CDR1 and CDR2 are SGHAT and FQNNGV. This CDR3 comprises 18 residues. V was clipped by 1 base and J by 0 bases; unmatched bases: 6. CDR3 DNA: TGTGCCAGCAGCTTAGCACTAGCGGGGTGGAGCTCCTACAATGAGCAGTTCTTC. It specifies CASSLALAGWSSYNEQFF.

The CDR3 nucleotides read TGTGCCAGCTCACTGGGGACAGGACCCTATGGCTACACCTTC. The encoded protein is CASSLGTGPYGYTF. This chain connects TRBV18 to TRBJ1-2; 8 bases map to TRBD1. The CDR3 length is 14 residues. Losses at the gene ends were 4 bases for V and 4 bases for J; bases not matched to a gene: 5. Per germline, CDR1 KGHSH and CDR2 LQKENI.

The chain couples TRBV15 to TRBJ2-7; D gene unclear. CDR3 size: 13 residues. Germline CDR1 and CDR2: LNHNV and YYDKDF (reference sequence). Trimming pared 6 bases from V and 3 bases from J, leaving 12 bases between. CDR3 in amino acids: CATSAGFLYEQYV. The CDR3 DNA follows: TGTGCCACCAGTGCCGGGTTTCTCTACGAGCAGTACGTC.

The genes are TRBV5-1 and TRBJ2-2; D may be TRBD2 (6 bases). The germline gives CDR1 SGHRS, CDR2 YFSETQ. V lost 3 bases to trimming and J lost 6 bases, with 12 bases between them. The CDR3 has 14 residues. The CDR3, as DNA: TGCGCCAGCAGCTACGGGGGTGTGGCCGGGGAGCTGTTTTTT. Translating gives CASSYGGVAGELFF.

This clone was observed a handful of times. The chain recombines TRBV28 with TRBJ1-5; possible D gene TRBD1, 6 bases. Germline V gene data show CDR1 as MDHEN and CDR2 as SYDVKM. This CDR3 is built from 18 residues. Trimming stripped 4 bases from V and 2 bases from J, with 21 bases between. CDR3 loop: CASSSGLQTGFRNQPQHF. The CDR3 coding sequence is TGTGCCAGCAGTTCGGGGTTACAAACAGGGTTTCGCAATCAGCCCCAGCATTTT.

The genes are TRBV24-1 and TRBJ1-1; 11 nucleotides line up with TRBD1. The J segment lost 8 bases and the V segment lost 2 bases, leaving 9 bases of the junction unmatched. Germline CDR1 reads KGHDR; CDR2 reads SFDVKD. The CDR3 loop spans 16 amino acids. CDR3 amino acids: CATSDSRTGTGGEAFF. The CDR3, as DNA: TGTGCCACCAGTGATTCGAGGACCGGGACAGGGGGAGAAGCTTTCTTT.

The CDR3 loop reads CASSEPDTEAFF. The CDR3 bases are TGTGCCAGCAGTGAGCCAGACACTGAAGCTTTCTTT. The chain recombines TRBV6-1 with TRBJ1-1; D is ambiguous. V was shortened by 3 bases and J by 3 bases, with 5 bases between the two germline ends. The CDR3 sequence is 12 residues long. Germline V gene lookup returns CDR1 MNHNS and CDR2 SASEGT.

DNA of the CDR3: TGTGCCAGCAGCCCCACCGTCGACAGTAGCAGGCAGCCCCAGCATTTT. Translated: CASSPTVDSSRQPQHF. The chain links TRBV7-8 to TRBJ1-5, with D possibly being TRBD1 (5 bases). CDR3 length: 16 residues. Germline V CDR1 and CDR2: SGHVS, FQNEAQ. Trimming stripped 5 bases from V and 7 bases from J, with 21 bases between.

CDR3 bases: TGTGCCTGGAGTGAGGGGGGGAGTATGAACAATGAGCAGTTCTTC. Protein sequence: CAWSEGGSMNNEQFF. This chain uses TRBV30 with TRBJ2-1; TRBD2 might be the D (7 bases). Deletions cut 1 base from V and 5 bases from J, with 15 bases between. This CDR3 spans 15 amino acids. Germline V CDR1 and CDR2: GTSNPN, SVGIG (reference sequence).

The genes are TRBV3-1 (or the pseudogene TRBV3-2) and TRBJ1-2; D is perhaps TRBD1 (5 bases). This CDR3 comprises 17 residues. Trimming left V 0 bases short and J 4 bases short, with 18 bases between. Germline CDR1 and CDR2: LGHDT and YNNKEL (reference sequence). In DNA, the CDR3 is TGTGCCAGCAGCCAAGATGGGACTAAGGGGTCAGGCTATGGCTACACCTTC. The encoded protein is CASSQDGTKGSGYGYTF.

V is TRBV27 and J is TRBJ1-2; 7 bases line up with TRBD1. The CDR3 loop spans 15 amino acids. The trim removed 3 bases at V and 8 bases at J, leaving 12 bases unmatched. CDR1 is MNHEY, CDR2 SMNVEV, per germline (reference sequence). The CDR3 sequence: CASSFSNRGTGGYTF. In DNA form, the CDR3 reads TGTGCCAGCAGTTTCTCTAACAGGGGCACTGGGGGCTACACCTTC.

The rearrangement uses TRBV19 and TRBJ1-5; 11 nucleotides align to TRBD1. Germline loops: CDR1 LNHDA, CDR2 SQIVND (reference sequence). The CDR3 is 14 amino acids. The junction had 5 bases not matched to a gene; V was cut back by 8 bases and J by 5 bases. In DNA form, the CDR3 reads TGTGCCAGTTCTCGGGACAGGGGGGATCAGCCCCAGCATTTT. Residues: CASSRDRGDQPQHF.

A single count supports this clone. The chain combines TRBV9 with TRBJ2-1, with 7 nucleotides matching TRBD2. The V and J ends lost 0 bases and 8 bases, in that order; junction bases with no gene match: 8. Germline CDR1 SGDLS, CDR2 YYNGEE. This CDR3 contains 15 residues. DNA of the CDR3: TGTGCCAGCAGCGTAGCGGGACTACCTATCGATGAGCAGTTCTTC. Amino acid sequence: CASSVAGLPIDEQFF.

This chain uses TRBV5-1 with TRBJ2-7; D is undetermined. This CDR3 has 13 amino acids. In germline, CDR1 is SGHRS, CDR2 YFSETQ. V was cut by 5 bases and J by 2 bases, with 11 bases left in between. This CDR3 reads CASRSPDAYEQYF. In nucleotides, the CDR3 is TGCGCCAGCAGGAGTCCTGATGCCTACGAGCAGTACTTC.

The sample holds a few counts of this clone. V gene TRBV13 combines with J gene TRBJ1-4; D ambiguous. This CDR3 has 16 amino acids. Germline V gives CDR1 PRHDT, CDR2 FYEKMQ (reference sequence). Between the trimmed V and J ends, which lost 1 base and 0 bases, there was a span of 9 bases. The CDR3 sequence is CASSLAGVATNEKLFF. CDR3 sequence (DNA): TGTGCCAGCAGCTTAGCCGGGGTTGCAACTAATGAAAAACTGTTTTTT.

V is TRBV27 and J is TRBJ2-1, with a weak D call TRBD2 (5 bases). The CDR3 is 15 residues long. Trimming took 3 bases from V and 6 from J, leaving 15 bases between them. Germline CDR1 reads MNHEY; CDR2 reads SMNVEV (reference sequence). CDR3 amino acids: CASSFSPSGINEQFF. The DNA for the CDR3 is TGTGCCAGCAGTTTTTCCCCAAGCGGCATCAATGAGCAGTTCTTC.